This TCR beta chain comes out of a study of regulatory T cells in long-lasting Graves disease. The time point here: newly diagnosed GD, antithyroid drugs for less than 3 months. From RNA extracted from PBMCs, the TCR library was made. This clonotype was seen repeatedly, ten times or more. Assembly of TCR beta libraries relied on iRepertoire HTBI primers together with Arm-PCR of CDR3 regions. TCRdb reprocessed the multiplex PCR reads with MiXCR, giving one entry per CDR3 protein. The data show hundreds of thousands of distinct CDR3 sequences, with about 16% seen just once and approximately 12% held by the top ten. Trimming stripped 6 bases from V and 5 bases from J, with 10 bases between. Germline loops: CDR1 SNHLY, CDR2 FYNNEI. The CDR3 sequence is 13 residues long. These data were also filed under a second study, of T cells in Graves' hyperthyroidism and ophthalmopathy. Per that paper: Not enrolled were patients with uncontrolled infection, other autoimmune disease, pregnancy or lactation. HTBI primers were used for first-round RT-PCR of the TCR CDR3. Ophthalmopathy and stable hyperthyroidism were separated by a 13 V-J model.

This clonotype originated in a man aged 18 to 30 with Graves disease. Material: peripheral blood mononuclear cells (PBMCs), obtained at new diagnosis, from a patient treated with antithyroid drugs. The V call is TRBV2, the J call TRBJ2-2; D possibly corresponds to TRBD1 (6 bases). The CDR3 bases are TGTGCCAGCAGACCTCAGGGGACCGGGGAGCTGTTTTTT. Residues: CASRPQGTGELFF.